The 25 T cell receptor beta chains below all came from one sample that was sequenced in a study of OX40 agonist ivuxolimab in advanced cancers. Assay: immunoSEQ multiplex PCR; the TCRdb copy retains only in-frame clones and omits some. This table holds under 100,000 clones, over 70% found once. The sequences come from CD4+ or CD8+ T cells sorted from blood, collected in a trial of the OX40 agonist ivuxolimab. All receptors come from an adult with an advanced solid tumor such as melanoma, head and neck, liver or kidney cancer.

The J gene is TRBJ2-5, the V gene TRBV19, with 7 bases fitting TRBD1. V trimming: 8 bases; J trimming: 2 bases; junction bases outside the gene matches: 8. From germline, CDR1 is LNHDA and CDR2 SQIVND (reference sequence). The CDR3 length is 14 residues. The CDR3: CASRSEQGQETQYF. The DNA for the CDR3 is TGTGCCAGTCGGAGCGAACAGGGGCAAGAGACCCAGTACTTC.

This CDR3 reads CASSPQGFDEQFF. DNA of the CDR3: TGTGCCAGCAGCCCACAGGGTTTCGATGAGCAGTTCTTC. V is TRBV5-4 and J is TRBJ2-1; tentative D call: TRBD1 (6 bases). This CDR3 is 13 amino acids long. Germline lookup yields CDR1 SGHNT and CDR2 YYREEE (reference sequence). The V and J ends lost 4 bases and 8 bases respectively, with 13 bases between them.

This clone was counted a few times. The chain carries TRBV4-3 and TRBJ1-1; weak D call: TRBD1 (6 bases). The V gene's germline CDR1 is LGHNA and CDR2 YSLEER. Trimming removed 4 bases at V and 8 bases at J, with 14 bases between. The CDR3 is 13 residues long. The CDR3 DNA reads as TGCGCCAGCAGCCCCGAGGAAGGGGGGGAAGCTTTCTTT. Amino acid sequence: CASSPEEGGEAFF.

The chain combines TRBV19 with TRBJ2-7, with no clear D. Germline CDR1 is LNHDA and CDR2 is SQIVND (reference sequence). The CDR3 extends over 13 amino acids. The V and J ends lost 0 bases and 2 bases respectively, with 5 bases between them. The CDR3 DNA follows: TGTGCCAGTAGTATAGATGGCACCTACGAGCAGTACTTC. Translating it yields CASSIDGTYEQYF.

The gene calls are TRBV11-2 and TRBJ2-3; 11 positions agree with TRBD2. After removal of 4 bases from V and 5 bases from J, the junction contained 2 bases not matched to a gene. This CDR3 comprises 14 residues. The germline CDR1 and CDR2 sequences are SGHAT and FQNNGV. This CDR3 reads CASSSGTSGDTQYF. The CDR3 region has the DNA TGTGCCAGCAGCTCAGGGACTAGCGGAGATACGCAGTATTTT.

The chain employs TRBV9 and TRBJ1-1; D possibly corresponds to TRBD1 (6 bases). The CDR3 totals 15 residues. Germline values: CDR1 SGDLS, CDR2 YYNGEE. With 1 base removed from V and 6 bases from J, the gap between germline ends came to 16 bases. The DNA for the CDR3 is TGTGCCAGCAGCGTATCAGGTGGGGGCTGGGCTGAAGCTTTCTTT. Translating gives CASSVSGGGWAEAFF.

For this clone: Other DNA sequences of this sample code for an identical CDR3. The CDR3 protein is CASSLGGTTYEQYF. For the CDR3, the DNA is TGTGCCAGCAGCTTGGGCGGGACAACCTACGAGCAGTACTTC. The rearrangement links TRBV5-4 to TRBJ2-7; D is tentatively TRBD1 or TRBD2 (6 bases each). The CDR3 is made up of 14 amino acids. Trimming removed 0 bases at V and 2 bases at J, with 9 bases between. Germline V gene sequence: CDR1 SGHNT, CDR2 YYREEE (reference sequence).

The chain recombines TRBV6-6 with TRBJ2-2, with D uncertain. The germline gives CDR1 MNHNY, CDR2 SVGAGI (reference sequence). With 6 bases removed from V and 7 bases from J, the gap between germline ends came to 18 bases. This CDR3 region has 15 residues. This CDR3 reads CASRRQPSGGGELFF. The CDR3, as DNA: TGTGCCAGCAGACGGCAGCCAAGTGGTGGCGGGGAGCTGTTTTTT.

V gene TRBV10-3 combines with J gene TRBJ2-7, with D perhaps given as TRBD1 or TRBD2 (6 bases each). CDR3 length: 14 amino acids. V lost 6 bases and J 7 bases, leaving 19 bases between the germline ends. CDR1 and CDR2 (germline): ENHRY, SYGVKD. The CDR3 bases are TGTGCCATCAGCACAAGGGACACGACTAGGGAGCAGTACTTC. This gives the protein CAISTRDTTREQYF.

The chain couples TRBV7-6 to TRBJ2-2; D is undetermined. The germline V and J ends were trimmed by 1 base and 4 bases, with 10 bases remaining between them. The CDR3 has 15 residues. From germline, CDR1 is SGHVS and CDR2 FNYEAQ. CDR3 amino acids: CASSLDSGFTGELFF. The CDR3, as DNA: TGTGCCAGCAGCTTAGACTCTGGGTTCACCGGGGAGCTGTTTTTT. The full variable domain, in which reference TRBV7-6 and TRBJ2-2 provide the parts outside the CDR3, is GAGVSQSPRYKVTKRGQDVALRCDPISGHVSLYWYRQALGQGPEFLTYFNYEAQQDKSGLPNDRFSAERPEGSISTLTIQRTEQRDSAMYRCASSLDSGFTGELFFGEGSRLTVL.

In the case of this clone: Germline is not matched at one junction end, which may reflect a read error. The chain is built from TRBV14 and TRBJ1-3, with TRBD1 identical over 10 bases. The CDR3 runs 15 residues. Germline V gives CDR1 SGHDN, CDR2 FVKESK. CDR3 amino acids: CASSEDRGRGNTIYF. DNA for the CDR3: TGTGCCAGCAGCGAAGACAGGGGGCGAGGAAACACCATATATTTT. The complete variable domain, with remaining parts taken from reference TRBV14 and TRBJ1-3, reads EAGVTQFPSHSVIEKGQTVTLRCDPISGHDNLYWYRRVMGKEIKFLLHFVKESKQDESGMPNNRFLAERTGGTYSTLKVQPAELEDSGVYFCASSEDRGRGNTIYFGEGSWLTVV.

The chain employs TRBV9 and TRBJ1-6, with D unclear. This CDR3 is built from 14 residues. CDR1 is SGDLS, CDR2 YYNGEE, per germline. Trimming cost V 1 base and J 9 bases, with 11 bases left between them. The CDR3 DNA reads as TGTGCCAGCAGCGTACGCATTGGGCCTTCACCCCTCCACTTT. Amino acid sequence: CASSVRIGPSPLHF.

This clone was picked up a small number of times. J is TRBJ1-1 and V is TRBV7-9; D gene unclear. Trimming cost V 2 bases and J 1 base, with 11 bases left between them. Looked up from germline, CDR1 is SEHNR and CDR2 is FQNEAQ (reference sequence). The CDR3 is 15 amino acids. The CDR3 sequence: CASSLKGRTNTEAFF. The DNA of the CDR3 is TGTGCCAGCAGCTTAAAAGGACGGACGAACACTGAAGCTTTCTTT. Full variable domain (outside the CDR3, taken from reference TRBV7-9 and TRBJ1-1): DTGVSQNPRHKITKRGQNVTFRCDPISEHNRLYWYRQTLGQGPEFLTYFQNEAQLEKSRLLSDRFSAERPKGSFSTLEIQRTEQGDSAMYLCASSLKGRTNTEAFFGQGTRLTVV.

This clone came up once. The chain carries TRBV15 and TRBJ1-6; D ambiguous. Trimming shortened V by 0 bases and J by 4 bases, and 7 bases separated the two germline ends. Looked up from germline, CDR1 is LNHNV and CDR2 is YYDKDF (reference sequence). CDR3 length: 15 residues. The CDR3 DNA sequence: TGTGCCACCAGCAGAGATCTGGGTTATAATTCACCCCTCCACTTT. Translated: CATSRDLGYNSPLHF. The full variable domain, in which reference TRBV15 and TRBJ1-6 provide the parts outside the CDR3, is DAMVIQNPRYQVTQFGKPVTLSCSQTLNHNVMYWYQQKSSQAPKLLFHYYDKDFNNEADTPDNFQSRRPNTSFCFLDIRSPGLGDTAMYLCATSRDLGYNSPLHFGNGTRLTVT.

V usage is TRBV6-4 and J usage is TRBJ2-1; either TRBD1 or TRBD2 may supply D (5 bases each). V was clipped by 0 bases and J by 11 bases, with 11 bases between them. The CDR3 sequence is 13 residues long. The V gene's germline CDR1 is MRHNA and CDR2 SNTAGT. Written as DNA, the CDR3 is TGTGCCAGCAGTGACTCCCGATGGGGGAAGCAGTTCTTC. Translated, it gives CASSDSRWGKQFF.

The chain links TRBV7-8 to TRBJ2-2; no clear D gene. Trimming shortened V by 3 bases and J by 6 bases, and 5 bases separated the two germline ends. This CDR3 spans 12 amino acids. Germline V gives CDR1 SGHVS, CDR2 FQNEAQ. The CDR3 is CASSFFPGELFF. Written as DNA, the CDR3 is TGTGCCAGCAGCTTTTTTCCCGGGGAGCTGTTTTTT.

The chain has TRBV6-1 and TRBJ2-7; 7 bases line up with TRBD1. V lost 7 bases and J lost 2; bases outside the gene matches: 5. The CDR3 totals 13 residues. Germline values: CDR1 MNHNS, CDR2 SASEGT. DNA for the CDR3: TGTGCCAGCATCGGACAGGTTACCTACGAGCAGTACTTC. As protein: CASIGQVTYEQYF.

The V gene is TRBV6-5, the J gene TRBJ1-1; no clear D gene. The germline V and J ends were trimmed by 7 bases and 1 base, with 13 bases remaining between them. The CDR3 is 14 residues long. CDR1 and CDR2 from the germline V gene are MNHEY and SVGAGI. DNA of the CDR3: TGTGCCAGCATCACCAGAGCAGGGAACACTGAAGCTTTCTTT. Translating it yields CASITRAGNTEAFF.

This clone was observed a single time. The CDR3 DNA follows: TGTGCCAGCAGCTCAGGGGCGCTGGGGGATACGCAGTATTTT. Encoded protein: CASSSGALGDTQYF. V is TRBV6-5 and J is TRBJ2-3; possible D gene TRBD1, 6 bases. The germline CDR1 and CDR2 sequences are MNHEY and SVGAGI. The CDR3 totals 14 residues. V was clipped by 6 bases and J by 6 bases, with 16 bases between them.

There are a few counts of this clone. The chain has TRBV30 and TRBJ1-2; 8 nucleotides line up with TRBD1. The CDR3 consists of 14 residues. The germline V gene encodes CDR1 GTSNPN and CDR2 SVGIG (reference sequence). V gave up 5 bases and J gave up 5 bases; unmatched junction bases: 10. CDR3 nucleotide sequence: TGTGCCTGGGAAAACAGGGGGGGCAAGTATGGCTACACCTTC. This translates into CAWENRGGKYGYTF.

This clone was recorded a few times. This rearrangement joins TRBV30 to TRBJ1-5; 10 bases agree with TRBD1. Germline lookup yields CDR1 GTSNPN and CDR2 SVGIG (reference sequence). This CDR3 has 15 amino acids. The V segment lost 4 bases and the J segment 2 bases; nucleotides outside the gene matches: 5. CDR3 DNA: TGTGCCTGGAACCTTGGGACAGGGGGCAATCAGCCCCAGCATTTT. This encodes CAWNLGTGGNQPQHF.

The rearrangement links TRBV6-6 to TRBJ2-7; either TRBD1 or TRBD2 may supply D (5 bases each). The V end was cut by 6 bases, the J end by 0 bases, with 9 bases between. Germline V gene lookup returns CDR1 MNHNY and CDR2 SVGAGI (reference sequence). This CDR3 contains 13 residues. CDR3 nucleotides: TGTGCCAGCAGCAAGGGGAGCTCCTACGAGCAGTACTTC. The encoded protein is CASSKGSSYEQYF.

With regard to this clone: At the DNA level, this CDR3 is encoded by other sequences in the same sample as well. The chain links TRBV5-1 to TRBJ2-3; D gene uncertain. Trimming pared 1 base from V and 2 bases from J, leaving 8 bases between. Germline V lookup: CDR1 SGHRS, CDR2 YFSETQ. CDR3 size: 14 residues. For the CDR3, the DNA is TGCGCCAGCAGCTTGCGGCAGGCCACAGATACGCAGTATTTT. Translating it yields CASSLRQATDTQYF.

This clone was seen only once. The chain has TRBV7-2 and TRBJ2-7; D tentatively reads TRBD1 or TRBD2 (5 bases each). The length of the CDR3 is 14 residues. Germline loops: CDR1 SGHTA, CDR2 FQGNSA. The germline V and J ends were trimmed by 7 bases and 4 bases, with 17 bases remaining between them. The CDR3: CASNRDGSIYEQYF. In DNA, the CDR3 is TGTGCCAGCAACCGGGACGGGTCGATTTACGAGCAGTACTTC.

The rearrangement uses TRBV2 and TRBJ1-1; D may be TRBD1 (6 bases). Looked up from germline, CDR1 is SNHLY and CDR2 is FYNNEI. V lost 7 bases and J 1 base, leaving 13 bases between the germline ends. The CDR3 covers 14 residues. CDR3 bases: TGTGCCAGCACCCCCAGGGGTCAGAACACTGAAGCTTTCTTT. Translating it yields CASTPRGQNTEAFF.